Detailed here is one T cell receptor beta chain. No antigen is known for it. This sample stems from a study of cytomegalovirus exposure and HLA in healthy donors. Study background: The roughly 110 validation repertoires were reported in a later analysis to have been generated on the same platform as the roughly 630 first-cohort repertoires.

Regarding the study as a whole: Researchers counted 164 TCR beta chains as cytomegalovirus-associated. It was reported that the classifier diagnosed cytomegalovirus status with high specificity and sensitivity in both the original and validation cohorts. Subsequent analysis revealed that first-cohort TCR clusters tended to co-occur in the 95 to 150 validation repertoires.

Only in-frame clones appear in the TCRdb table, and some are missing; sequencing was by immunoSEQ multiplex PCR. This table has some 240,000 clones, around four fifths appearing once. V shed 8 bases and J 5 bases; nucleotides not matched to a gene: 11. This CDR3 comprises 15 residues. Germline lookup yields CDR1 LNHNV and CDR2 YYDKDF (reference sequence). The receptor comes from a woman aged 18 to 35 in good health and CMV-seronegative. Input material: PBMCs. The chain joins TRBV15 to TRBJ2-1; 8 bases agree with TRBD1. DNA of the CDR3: TGTGCCACCTCCCCCGGGCAGGGGGCGAACAATGAGCAGTTCTTC. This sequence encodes CATSPGQGANNEQFF.